What follows describes a single T cell receptor beta chain. Its specificity is not known. Germline V lookup: CDR1 SGHTA, CDR2 FQGNSA. Trimming removed 3 bases at V and 0 bases at J, with 6 bases between. The CDR3 has 15 amino acids. This record belongs to a study of memory CD4+ T cells and cytomegalovirus serostatus. About the study: Donors were healthy Belgian adults, under ten CMV seropositive and 20 to 25 seronegative.

Study conclusions and caveats: Of 150 to 200 reported CMV TCRbeta sequences, under 70 were found in memory CD4+ repertoires. The CMV-associated TCR signature appears largely within the CD4+ memory repertoire.

The sort gate was single viable CD3+CD4+CD8-CD45RO+ cells for memory CD4+ T cells. After thawing, CD4+ T cells were positively selected. The method was immunoSEQ multiplex PCR; TCRdb's version includes in-frame clones alone and lacks a portion of them. The table includes roughly 48,000 clones, approximately 82% detected once. J is TRBJ2-6 and V is TRBV7-2; no definite D call. The receptor comes from an adult in good health and CMV-seropositive. The sample comprised memory CD4+ T cells from blood. In DNA form, the CDR3 reads TGTGCCAGCAGCTTCCCCGGCTCTGGGGCCAACGTCCTGACTTTC. Its translation: CASSFPGSGANVLTF.